This T cell receptor (beta chain) appears in the sequencing data of a study of control samples from healthy donors and cancer patients. The assay was immunoSEQ multiplex PCR, and TCRdb's table has in-frame clones only and misses some. The table lists tens of thousands of clones, 91% of them singletons. The V end lost 5 bases, the J end lost 5 bases, and 14 bases lay between the germline ends. The CDR3 consists of 14 residues. Germline V gene sequence: CDR1 MNHEY, CDR2 SMNVEV (reference sequence). The chain links TRBV27 to TRBJ2-3; weak D call: TRBD2 (6 bases). The TCR sequence derives from a man between 50 and 59 years old with lung cancer. Source material: PBMCs. Here the CDR3 DNA reads TGTGCCAGCAGTGGGCGGGAACCGGGAGATACGCAGTATTTT. Translating it yields CASSGREPGDTQYF.